This section outlines one TCR beta chain sequence together with its context. This clonotype was found many times. Its cognate antigen has yet to be identified. The input lacks base qualities; no much larger clone sits a single base away. The sample is drawn from a study (dated by TCRdb to the early 2010s). The germline V and J ends show losses of 4 bases and 9 bases respectively, and no gene match explains 10 bases of the junction. The CDR1 and CDR2 encoded by the germline V gene are LGHNA and YSLEER. Spanning cysteine to phenylalanine, the CDR3 consists of 16 amino acids. The only DNA kept is the CDR3, 48 bases in frame from the first base. Sequencing was performed on an Illumina Genome Analyzer IIx. The raw public reads went through TCRdb reprocessing: fastp at Q25, MiXCR clone calling, in-frame beta chains kept. Here each entry gathers all rows of one CDR3 protein and keeps the most common genes and DNA. This sample lists some 15,000 distinct CDR3 sequences; 30% to 40% were detected once. The ten largest clones capture roughly 16% of the sample.

The sequence was collected from a human donor. The chain joins TRBV4-3 to TRBJ2-1; TRBD1 agrees with 12 junctional bases. The specimen sequenced was blood. The CDR3 is CASSPPPGQGAIEQFF. The DNA reads TGCGCCAGCAGCCCCCCCCCGGGACAGGGGGCCATTGAGCAGTTCTTC.